Described below is a single T cell receptor beta chain sequence and its context. It has no known antigen specificity. The input lacks base qualities; no much larger clone sits a single base away. The data were taken from a study of blood T cell repertoires in COVID-19 (dated by TCRdb to the early 2020s). For the wider study: Collaborator samples came from the United States, Italy and Spain and covered acute and convalescent phases of COVID-19. Where HLA class I and class II types were available, the types were taken from metadata supplied by the sample provider, not from assay-based typing. The material from the prospective study consisted of cDNA or gDNA derived from T cells, B-cell-depleted T cells, or PBMCs. The repertoires were released in a freely available public database meant as a resource for research on the immune response to SARS-CoV-2. The samples were drawn from the first 160 participants of the ongoing ImmuneRACE study and from 1,254 subjects provided by 6 global collaborators. Deeply sampled blood TCRbeta repertoires from subjects exposed to, actively infected with, or recovered from COVID-19 were included in the dataset. The sample metadata nearly always contained a de-identified subject ID, COVID-19 status, age in years and sex.

The immunoSEQ Assay, a bias-controlled multiplex PCR, was used to amplify TCRbeta CDR3 regions from genomic DNA. Regarding the original processing steps: The number of nucleated cells in each sample was estimated from the amplification of reference gene primers within the assay. To quantify the absolute abundance of each unique TCRbeta CDR3 rearrangement, sequence reads were collapsed and filtered. Productive Simpson clonality was computed per sample as the square root of Simpson's diversity index over productive rearrangements. TCRdb limited this immuneACCESS table to in-frame rearrangements with V and J called. A share of clones is missing; checked studies link under half to unresolved V genes, and the rest is unexplained. The DNA gave D and trimming, while V, J and clone size come from that table. This sample has around 100,000 clones in its table, and roughly 69% of those were observed once. Of the sample, approximately 6.3% falls within the top ten clones.

Each collaborating institution followed its own protocols to collect whole blood in K2EDTA tubes. For TCRbeta analysis, collaborators shipped samples in one of three forms: frozen whole blood, isolated PBMCs, or DNA extracted from either of those sample types. What the research found in general, with its limitations: The quantity of clinical and demographic metadata differed by source and by participant and was supplied without curation.

The germline V gene (reference sequence) specifies SGHKS as CDR1 and YYEKEE as CDR2. The CDR3 measures 14 amino acids from cysteine to phenylalanine. Solely the CDR3 DNA is kept, with 42 bases framed from the first base. The junction shows trimming of 0 bases on V and 4 bases on J, plus 10 bases between the germline ends. This sequence was found in a man older than 75 with acute or convalescent COVID-19. Sample: peripheral blood. Here the chain combines TRBV5-5 and TRBJ1-1, with no reliable assignment of the D segment. In nucleotide form, the sequence is TGTGCCAGCAGCTTGGACACCAGTGGCACTGAAGCTTTCTTT. Its amino acids are CASSLDTSGTEAFF.